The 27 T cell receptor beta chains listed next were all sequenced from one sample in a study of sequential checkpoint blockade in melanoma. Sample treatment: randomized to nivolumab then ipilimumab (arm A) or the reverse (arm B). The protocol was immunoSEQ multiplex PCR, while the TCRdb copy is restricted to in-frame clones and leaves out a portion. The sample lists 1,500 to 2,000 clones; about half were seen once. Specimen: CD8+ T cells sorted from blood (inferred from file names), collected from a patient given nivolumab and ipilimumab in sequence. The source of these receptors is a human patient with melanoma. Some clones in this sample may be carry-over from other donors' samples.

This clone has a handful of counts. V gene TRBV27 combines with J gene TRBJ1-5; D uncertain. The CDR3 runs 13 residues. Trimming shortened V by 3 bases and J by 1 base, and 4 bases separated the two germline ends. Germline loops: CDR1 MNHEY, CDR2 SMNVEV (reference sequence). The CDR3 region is CASSLGSNQPQHF. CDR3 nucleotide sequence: TGTGCCAGCAGTTTGGGCAGCAATCAGCCCCAGCATTTT.

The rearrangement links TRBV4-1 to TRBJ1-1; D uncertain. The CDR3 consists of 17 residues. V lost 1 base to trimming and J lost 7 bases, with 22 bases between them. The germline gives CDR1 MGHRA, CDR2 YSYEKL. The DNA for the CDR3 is TGCGCCAGCAGCCAAGGATGGCCGCTTGGGCAGACCTTTGAAGCTTTCTTT. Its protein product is CASSQGWPLGQTFEAFF.

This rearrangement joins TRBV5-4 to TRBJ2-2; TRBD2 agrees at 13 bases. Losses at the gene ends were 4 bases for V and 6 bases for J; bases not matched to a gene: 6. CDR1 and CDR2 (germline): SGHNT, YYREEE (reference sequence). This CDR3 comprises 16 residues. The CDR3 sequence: CASSRTSGGIPGELFF. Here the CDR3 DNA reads TGTGCCAGCAGCCGGACTAGCGGGGGAATACCCGGGGAGCTGTTTTTT.

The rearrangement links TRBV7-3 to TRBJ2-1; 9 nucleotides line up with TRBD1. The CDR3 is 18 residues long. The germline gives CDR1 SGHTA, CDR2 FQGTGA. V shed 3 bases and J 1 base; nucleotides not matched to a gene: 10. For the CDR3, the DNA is TGTGCCAGCAGCTTGGGGACAGGGCCCCCTGTTTCCTACAATGAGCAGTTCTTC. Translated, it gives CASSLGTGPPVSYNEQFF.

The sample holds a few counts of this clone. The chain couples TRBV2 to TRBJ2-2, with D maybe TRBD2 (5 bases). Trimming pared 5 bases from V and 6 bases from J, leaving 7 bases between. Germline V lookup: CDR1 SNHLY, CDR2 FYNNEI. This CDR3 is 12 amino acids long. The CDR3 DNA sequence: TGTGCCAGCAGTTACGGGGCCGGGGAGCTGTTTTTT. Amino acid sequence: CASSYGAGELFF.

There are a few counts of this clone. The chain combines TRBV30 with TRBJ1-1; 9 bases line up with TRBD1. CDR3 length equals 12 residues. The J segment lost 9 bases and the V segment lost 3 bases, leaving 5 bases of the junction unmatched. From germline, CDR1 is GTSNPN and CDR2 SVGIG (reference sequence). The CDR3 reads CAWSAGTGKAFF. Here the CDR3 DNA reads TGTGCCTGGAGCGCCGGGACAGGGAAAGCTTTCTTT.

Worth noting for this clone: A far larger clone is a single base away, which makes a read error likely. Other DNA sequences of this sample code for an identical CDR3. The CDR3 region is CASTPGLGGNTGELFF. As DNA, the CDR3 is TGTGCCAGCACCCCCGGACTAGGGGGGAACACCGGGGAGCTGTTTTTT. The V and J genes are TRBV7-9 and TRBJ2-2; D may be TRBD2 (7 bases). The germline V and J ends were trimmed by 7 bases and 1 base, with 16 bases remaining between them. This CDR3 contains 16 residues. Per germline, CDR1 SEHNR and CDR2 FQNEAQ (reference sequence).

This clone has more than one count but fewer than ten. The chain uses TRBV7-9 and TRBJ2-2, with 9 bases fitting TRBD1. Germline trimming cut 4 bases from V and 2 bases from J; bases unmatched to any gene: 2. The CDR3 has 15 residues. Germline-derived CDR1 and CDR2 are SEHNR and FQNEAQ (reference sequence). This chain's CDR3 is CASSSGQGNTGELFF. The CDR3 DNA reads TGTGCCAGCAGCTCGGGACAGGGTAACACCGGGGAGCTGTTTTTT.

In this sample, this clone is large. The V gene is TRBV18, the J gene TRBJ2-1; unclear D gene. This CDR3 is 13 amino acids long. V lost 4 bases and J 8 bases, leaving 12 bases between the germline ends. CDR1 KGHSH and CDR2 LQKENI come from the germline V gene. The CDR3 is CASSQPPRDEQFF. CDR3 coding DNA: TGTGCCAGCTCACAACCACCCCGCGATGAGCAGTTCTTC.

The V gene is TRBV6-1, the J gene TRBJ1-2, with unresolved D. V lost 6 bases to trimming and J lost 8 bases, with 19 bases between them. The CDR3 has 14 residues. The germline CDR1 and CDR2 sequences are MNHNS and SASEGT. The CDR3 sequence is CASSRSFEGGGYTF. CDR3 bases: TGTGCCAGCAGCCGCAGCTTTGAGGGTGGAGGCTACACCTTC.

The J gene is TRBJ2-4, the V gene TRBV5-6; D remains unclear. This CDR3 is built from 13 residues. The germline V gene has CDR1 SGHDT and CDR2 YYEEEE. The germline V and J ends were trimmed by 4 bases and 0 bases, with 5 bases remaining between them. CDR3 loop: CASSLIAKNIQYF. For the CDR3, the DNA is TGTGCCAGCAGCCTAATAGCCAAAAACATTCAGTACTTC. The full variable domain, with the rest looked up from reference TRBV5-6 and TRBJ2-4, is DAGVTQSPTHLIKTRGQQVTLRCSPKSGHDTVSWYQQALGQGPQFIFQYYEEEERQRGNFPDRFSGHQFPNYSSELNVNALLLGDSALYLCASSLIAKNIQYFGAGTRLSVL.

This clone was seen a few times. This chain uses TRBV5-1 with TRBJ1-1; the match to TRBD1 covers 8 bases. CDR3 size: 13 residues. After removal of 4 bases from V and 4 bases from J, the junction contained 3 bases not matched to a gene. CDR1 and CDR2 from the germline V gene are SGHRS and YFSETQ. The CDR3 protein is CASSPGGLTEAFF. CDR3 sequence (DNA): TGCGCCAGCAGCCCAGGGGGCCTCACTGAAGCTTTCTTT.

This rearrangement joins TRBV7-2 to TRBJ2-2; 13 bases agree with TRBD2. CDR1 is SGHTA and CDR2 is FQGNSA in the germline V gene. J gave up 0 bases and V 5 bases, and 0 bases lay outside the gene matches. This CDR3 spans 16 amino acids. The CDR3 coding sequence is TGTGCCAGCAGCACTAGCGGGGGGGCGAACACCGGGGAGCTGTTTTTT. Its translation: CASSTSGGANTGELFF.

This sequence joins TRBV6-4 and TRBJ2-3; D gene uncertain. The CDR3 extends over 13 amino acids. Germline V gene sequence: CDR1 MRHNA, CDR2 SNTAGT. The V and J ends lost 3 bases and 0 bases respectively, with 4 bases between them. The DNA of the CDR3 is TGTGCCAGCAGTGAGTCTAGCACAGATACGCAGTATTTT. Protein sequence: CASSESSTDTQYF.

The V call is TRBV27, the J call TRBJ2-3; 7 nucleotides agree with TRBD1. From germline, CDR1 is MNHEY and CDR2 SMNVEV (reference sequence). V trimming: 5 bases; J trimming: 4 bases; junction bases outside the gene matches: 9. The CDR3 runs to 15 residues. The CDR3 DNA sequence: TGTGCCAGCAGTGAAAGGGGGCGCGGTGCAGATACGCAGTATTTT. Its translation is CASSERGRGADTQYF.

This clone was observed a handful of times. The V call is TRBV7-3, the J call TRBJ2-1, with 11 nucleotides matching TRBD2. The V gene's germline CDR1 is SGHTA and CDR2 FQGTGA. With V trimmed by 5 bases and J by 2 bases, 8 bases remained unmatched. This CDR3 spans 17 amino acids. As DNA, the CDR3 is TGTGCCAGCAGCCCCAGGAGACTAGCGGGGACCTACAATGAGCAGTTCTTC. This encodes CASSPRRLAGTYNEQFF.

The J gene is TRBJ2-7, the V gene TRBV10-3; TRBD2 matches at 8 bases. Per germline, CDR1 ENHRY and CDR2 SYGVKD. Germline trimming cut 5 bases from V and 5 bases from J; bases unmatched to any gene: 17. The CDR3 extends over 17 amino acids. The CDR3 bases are TGTGCCATCAGTCGGGGAGCGGGGGACCCCGTGAGGGACGAGCAGTACTTC. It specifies CAISRGAGDPVRDEQYF.

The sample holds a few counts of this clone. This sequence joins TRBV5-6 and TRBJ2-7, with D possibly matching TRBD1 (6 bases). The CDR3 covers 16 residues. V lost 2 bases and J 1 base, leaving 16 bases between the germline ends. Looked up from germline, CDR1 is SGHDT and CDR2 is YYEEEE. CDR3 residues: CASSFLWGHVSYEQYF. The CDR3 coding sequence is TGTGCCAGCAGCTTTTTGTGGGGGCATGTTTCCTACGAGCAGTACTTC.

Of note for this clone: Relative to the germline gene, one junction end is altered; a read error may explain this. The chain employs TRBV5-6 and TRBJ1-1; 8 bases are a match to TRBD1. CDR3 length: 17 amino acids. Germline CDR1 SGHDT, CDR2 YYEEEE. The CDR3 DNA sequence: TGTGCCAGCAGCCTGTGGGCAGGGGGCCTCATGAACACTGAAGCTTCCTTT. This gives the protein CASSLWAGGLMNTEASF.

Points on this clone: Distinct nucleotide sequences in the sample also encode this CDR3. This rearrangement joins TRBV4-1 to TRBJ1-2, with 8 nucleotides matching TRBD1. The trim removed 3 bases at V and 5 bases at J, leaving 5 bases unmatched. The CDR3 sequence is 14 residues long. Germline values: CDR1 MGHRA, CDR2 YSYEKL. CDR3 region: CASSQGTGPYGYTF. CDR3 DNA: TGCGCCAGCAGCCAGGGGACAGGACCGTATGGCTACACCTTC.

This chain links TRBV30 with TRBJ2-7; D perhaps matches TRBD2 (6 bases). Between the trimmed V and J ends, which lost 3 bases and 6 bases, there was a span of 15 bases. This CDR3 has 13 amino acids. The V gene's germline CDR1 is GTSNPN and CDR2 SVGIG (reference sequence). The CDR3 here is CAWRVGGAGEQYF. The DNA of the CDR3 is TGTGCCTGGAGAGTTGGAGGGGCCGGCGAGCAGTACTTC.

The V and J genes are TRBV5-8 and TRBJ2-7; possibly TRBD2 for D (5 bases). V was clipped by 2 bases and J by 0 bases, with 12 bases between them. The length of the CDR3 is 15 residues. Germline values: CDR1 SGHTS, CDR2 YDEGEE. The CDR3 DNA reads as TGTGCCAGCAGCTTCGAGCGGTTCCCCTCCTACGAGCAGTACTTC. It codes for CASSFERFPSYEQYF.

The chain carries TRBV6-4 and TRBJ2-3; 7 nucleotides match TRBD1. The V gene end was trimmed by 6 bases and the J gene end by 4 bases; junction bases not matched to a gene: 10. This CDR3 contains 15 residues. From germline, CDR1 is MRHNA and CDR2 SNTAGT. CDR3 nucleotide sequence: TGTGCCAGCAGCGCCGCAGGGGGTATCGCAGATACGCAGTATTTT. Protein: CASSAAGGIADTQYF.

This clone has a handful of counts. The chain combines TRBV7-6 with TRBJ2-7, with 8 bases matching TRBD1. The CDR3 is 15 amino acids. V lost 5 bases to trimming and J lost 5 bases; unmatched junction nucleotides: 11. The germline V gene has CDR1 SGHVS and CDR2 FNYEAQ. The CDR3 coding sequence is TGTGCCAGCAGCACAATGGGGACAGGAGGTGACGAGCAGTACTTC. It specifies CASSTMGTGGDEQYF.

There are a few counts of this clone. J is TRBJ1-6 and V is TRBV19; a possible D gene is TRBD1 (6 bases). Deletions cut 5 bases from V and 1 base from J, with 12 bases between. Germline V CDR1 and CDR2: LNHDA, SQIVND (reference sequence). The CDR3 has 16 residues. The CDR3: CASSYGQLSYNSPLHF. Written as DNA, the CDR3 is TGTGCCAGTAGTTACGGACAGCTATCCTATAATTCACCCCTCCACTTT.

The CDR3 DNA reads TGTGCCAGCAGCCGGGACAGATTTGAAGCTTTCTTT. Translating it yields CASSRDRFEAFF. V gene TRBV6-5 combines with J gene TRBJ1-1, with 7 bases lining up with TRBD1. CDR1 and CDR2 from the germline V gene are MNHEY and SVGAGI. The CDR3 is made up of 12 amino acids. The V segment lost 6 bases and the J segment 7 bases; nucleotides outside the gene matches: 5.

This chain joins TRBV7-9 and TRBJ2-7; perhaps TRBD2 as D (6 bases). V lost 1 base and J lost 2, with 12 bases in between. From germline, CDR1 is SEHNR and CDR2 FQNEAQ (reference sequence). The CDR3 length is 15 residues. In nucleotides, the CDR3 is TGTGCCAGCAGCTTAGGTATAGCGGCACCCTACGAGCAGTACTTC. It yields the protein CASSLGIAAPYEQYF.